The 3 T cell receptor beta chains below all came from one sample that was sequenced in a study of cytotoxic CD8 clonotypes in ibrutinib-treated CLL. Using immunoSEQ multiplex PCR, the repertoire was profiled, and TCRdb retains in-frame clones only, with some absent. In the table there are about 300,000 clones, approximately 79% of which are singletons. The sample in question was PBMCs, obtained at disease progression, from a patient treated with ibrutinib. The source of these receptors is a human donor with chronic lymphocytic leukemia.

This CDR3 reads CASSQEQGSYEQYF. CDR3 in DNA: TGCGCCAGCAGCCAGGAACAGGGGTCCTACGAGCAGTACTTC. The V and J genes are TRBV4-1 and TRBJ2-7; TRBD1 aligns across 7 bases. V was clipped by 3 bases and J by 1 base; unmatched bases: 3. Germline-derived CDR1 and CDR2 are MGHRA and YSYEKL. The length of the CDR3 is 14 residues.

The chain combines TRBV2 with TRBJ2-3; 15 bases map to TRBD2. Per germline, CDR1 SNHLY and CDR2 FYNNEI. The CDR3 spans 19 residues. The V and J ends lost 8 bases and 3 bases, in that order; junction bases with no gene match: 15. The CDR3 spells CASLGLPGTSGGQTDTQYF. The DNA for the CDR3 is TGTGCCAGCCTCGGGTTACCGGGGACTAGCGGGGGGCAGACAGATACGCAGTATTTT.

The rearrangement links TRBV19 to TRBJ2-6, with D possibly matching TRBD1 (5 bases). Trimming cost V 6 bases and J 0 bases, with 9 bases left between them. CDR1 is LNHDA, CDR2 SQIVND, per germline (reference sequence). This CDR3 has 15 residues. The CDR3 protein is CASREQDSGANVLTF. The DNA for the CDR3 is TGTGCCAGTAGGGAACAGGACTCTGGGGCCAACGTCCTGACTTTC.